A single sample gave rise to the 28 T cell receptor beta chains below, sequenced in a study of blood T cell repertoires in COVID-19. The data were produced by immunoSEQ multiplex PCR, yet TCRdb's version contains in-frame clones alone and is incomplete. The table lists about 300,000 clones, around 89% of them singletons. Sequenced material: peripheral blood. The receptor set was obtained from a woman younger than 45 with COVID-19, enrolled during active disease.

The chain combines TRBV5-6 with TRBJ1-1; D might be TRBD1 (6 bases). The CDR3 runs to 14 residues. In germline, CDR1 is SGHDT, CDR2 YYEEEE. Trimming stripped 3 bases from V and 3 bases from J, with 12 bases between. The CDR3 sequence is CASSWDTTDTEAFF. The CDR3, as DNA: TGTGCCAGCAGCTGGGACACCACCGACACTGAAGCTTTCTTT.

This chain links TRBV18 with TRBJ1-5; TRBD1 matches 9 bases. CDR3 length equals 13 residues. The V gene end was trimmed by 8 bases and the J gene end by 6 bases; junction bases not matched to a gene: 5. The germline CDR1 and CDR2 sequences are KGHSH and LQKENI. This CDR3 is CASTGGLGQPQHF. CDR3 in DNA: TGTGCCAGCACAGGGGGCTTGGGTCAGCCCCAGCATTTT. Full variable domain (remainder filled in from reference TRBV18 and TRBJ1-5): NAGVMQNPRHLVRRRGQEARLRCSPMKGHSHVYWYRQLPEEGLKFMVYLQKENIIDESGMPKERFSAEFPKEGPSILRIQQVVRGDSAAYFCASTGGLGQPQHFGDGTRLSIL.

The rearrangement uses TRBV28 and TRBJ1-2, with D maybe TRBD1 (5 bases). The CDR3 has 15 amino acids. The germline V and J ends were trimmed by 3 bases and 7 bases, with 18 bases remaining between them. From germline, CDR1 is MDHEN and CDR2 SYDVKM. The CDR3 bases are TGTGCCAGCAGTTTTCGGCAGGGAGGTTCCTCTGGCTACACCTTC. It encodes CASSFRQGGSSGYTF.

This clone was seen only once. In nucleotides, the CDR3 is TGTGCCAGCACGTTACAGGGGGCTAATGAAAAACTGTTTTTT. Protein sequence: CASTLQGANEKLFF. This chain joins TRBV2 and TRBJ1-4, with 8 bases aligning to TRBD1. Germline-derived CDR1 and CDR2 are SNHLY and FYNNEI. The CDR3 totals 14 residues. V dropped 7 bases and J dropped 3; count of bases not matched to a gene: 4.

The V call is TRBV2, the J call TRBJ1-1; D perhaps matches TRBD1 (6 bases). Deletions cut 6 bases from V and 10 bases from J, with 15 bases between. Germline CDR1 SNHLY, CDR2 FYNNEI. This CDR3 spans 12 amino acids. CDR3 coding DNA: TGTGCCAGCAGCACACAGGGAACACGAGCTTTCTTT. Its protein is CASSTQGTRAFF.

The chain has TRBV6-6 and TRBJ1-1, with D hard to call. Germline V lookup: CDR1 MNHNY, CDR2 SVGAGI (reference sequence). The CDR3 runs to 14 residues. Trimming stripped 2 bases from V and 5 bases from J, with 12 bases between. The CDR3 DNA follows: TGTGCCAGCAGTTACACGGGAGAGGATACTGAAGCTTTCTTT. Its protein is CASSYTGEDTEAFF.

The chain is built from TRBV5-1 and TRBJ2-2; 10 bases are a match to TRBD1. V gave up 4 bases and J gave up 7 bases; unmatched junction bases: 7. The V gene's germline CDR1 is SGHRS and CDR2 YFSETQ. The CDR3 extends over 15 amino acids. The CDR3 DNA reads as TGCGCCAGCAGCACGTGGACAGGGGGGATCGGGGAGCTGTTTTTT. Protein: CASSTWTGGIGELFF.

The chain uses TRBV5-1 and TRBJ1-1, with TRBD1 matching 7 bases. The germline CDR1 and CDR2 sequences are SGHRS and YFSETQ. J gave up 0 bases and V 4 bases, and 3 bases lay outside the gene matches. The CDR3 runs 14 residues. CDR3 sequence (DNA): TGCGCCAGCAGCCTCAGGGGGGTGAACACTGAAGCTTTCTTT. Translated, it gives CASSLRGVNTEAFF.

The chain has TRBV10-3 and TRBJ2-1, with TRBD1 identical over 9 bases. Germline trimming cut 4 bases from V and 8 bases from J; bases unmatched to any gene: 18. CDR3 length: 18 amino acids. Germline V CDR1 and CDR2: ENHRY, SYGVKD. CDR3 in amino acids: CAISGRSDRGLSVDEQFF. The CDR3 DNA sequence: TGTGCCATCAGTGGGCGGTCGGACAGGGGCCTAAGTGTGGATGAGCAGTTCTTC.

The chain couples TRBV30 to TRBJ2-7; 8 nucleotides match TRBD2. Germline loops: CDR1 GTSNPN, CDR2 SVGIG (reference sequence). This CDR3 contains 15 residues. V was clipped by 0 bases and J by 0 bases; unmatched bases: 4. The DNA of the CDR3 is TGTGCCTGGAGTGTGGGTAGCGGGGTCTCCTACGAGCAGTACTTC. Translating it yields CAWSVGSGVSYEQYF.

This chain connects TRBV18 to TRBJ1-1; tentative D call: TRBD1 (6 bases). The CDR3 consists of 14 residues. V was pared by 8 bases and J by 2 bases, with 15 bases between. The germline V gene has CDR1 KGHSH and CDR2 LQKENI. The CDR3 DNA reads as TGTGCCAGCCTACCCGACAGGAGAAACACTGAAGCTTTCTTT. It translates to CASLPDRRNTEAFF.

CDR3 bases: TGTGCCATCAGTGGGTCGGGACTGAACAATGAGCAGTTCTTC. It translates to CAISGSGLNNEQFF. The chain has TRBV10-3 and TRBJ2-1; possible D gene TRBD2, 6 bases. Germline assignment: CDR1 ENHRY and CDR2 SYGVKD. The ends were cut back, 4 bases at V and 5 bases at J, with 12 bases in the middle. The CDR3 is 14 residues long.

The chain carries TRBV6-2 or TRBV6-3 and TRBJ2-1; no reliable D call. From germline, CDR1 is MNHEY and CDR2 SVGEGT. Trimming removed 0 bases from V and 10 bases from J, with 10 bases in between. This CDR3 is built from 13 residues. DNA of the CDR3: TGTGCCAGCAGTTACTCGACCAGAGGAGAGCAGTTCTTC. This sequence encodes CASSYSTRGEQFF.

This rearrangement joins TRBV3-1 (or the pseudogene TRBV3-2) to TRBJ1-2, with 7 bases aligning to TRBD1. The CDR3 totals 13 residues. J was trimmed by 7 bases and V by 5 bases; bases with no gene match: 7. CDR1 is LGHDT, CDR2 YNNKEL, per germline (reference sequence). CDR3 coding DNA: TGTGCCAGCAGCTTGATACAGGGGTCTGGCTACACCTTC. Protein product: CASSLIQGSGYTF.

The chain joins TRBV12-3 or TRBV12-4 to TRBJ2-3; 15 bases line up with TRBD2. The CDR3 spans 13 residues. With V trimmed by 6 bases and J by 11 bases, 3 bases remained unmatched. In DNA, the CDR3 is TGTGCCAGCAGAGGGACTAGCGGGGGGTGGCAGTATTTT. Encoded protein: CASRGTSGGWQYF.

The V call is TRBV3-1 (or the pseudogene TRBV3-2), the J call TRBJ2-4; 10 bases line up with TRBD1. CDR3 length: 15 amino acids. The junction had 4 bases not matched to a gene; V was cut back by 0 bases and J by 8 bases. The germline V gene has CDR1 LGHDT and CDR2 YNNKEL (reference sequence). This CDR3 is CASSQEGQGKDIQYF. DNA for the CDR3: TGTGCCAGCAGCCAAGAGGGACAGGGGAAGGACATTCAGTACTTC.

This sequence joins TRBV5-4 and TRBJ1-1; D remains ambiguous. From germline, CDR1 is SGHNT and CDR2 YYREEE (reference sequence). The CDR3 covers 14 residues. Trimming shortened V by 2 bases and J by 1 base, and 9 bases separated the two germline ends. CDR3 in DNA: TGTGCCAGCAGCTTAACGGCGGCGAACACTGAAGCTTTCTTT. This encodes CASSLTAANTEAFF.

V gene TRBV6-5 combines with J gene TRBJ2-5; D is perhaps TRBD1 (5 bases). Germline loops: CDR1 MNHEY, CDR2 SVGAGI. The CDR3 is made up of 14 amino acids. Deletions cut 1 base from V and 1 base from J, with 7 bases between. The CDR3: CASSYYGAQETQYF. DNA of the CDR3: TGTGCCAGCAGTTACTATGGGGCCCAAGAGACCCAGTACTTC.

The chain employs TRBV2 and TRBJ2-7, with 7 positions matching TRBD2. CDR1 is SNHLY, CDR2 FYNNEI, per germline. Trimming cost V 4 bases and J 1 base; bases outside gene matches: 1. The CDR3 loop spans 13 amino acids. Written as DNA, the CDR3 is TGTGCCAGCAGTGGGGAGGGGTCCTACGAGCAGTACGTC. Residues: CASSGEGSYEQYV.

This rearrangement joins TRBV19 to TRBJ2-1; 12 nucleotides line up with TRBD2. With 5 bases clipped from V and 4 bases from J, the junction kept 6 bases outside the gene matches. Germline lookup yields CDR1 LNHDA and CDR2 SQIVND (reference sequence). The CDR3 sequence is 16 residues long. The chain's CDR3 is CASSSPTSGGYNEQFF. The CDR3 DNA sequence: TGTGCCAGTAGTTCACCGACTAGCGGGGGATACAATGAGCAGTTCTTC.

This chain joins TRBV15 and TRBJ2-1; maybe TRBD2 (6 bases). The CDR3 consists of 17 residues. With 2 bases removed from V and 0 bases from J, the gap between germline ends came to 14 bases. From germline, CDR1 is LNHNV and CDR2 YYDKDF (reference sequence). The CDR3 loop reads CATSRSNSGFSYNEQFF. CDR3 nucleotide sequence: TGTGCCACCAGCAGATCAAATAGCGGTTTCTCCTACAATGAGCAGTTCTTC.

The genes are TRBV30 and TRBJ1-2, with 12 nucleotides matching TRBD1. CDR1 is GTSNPN, CDR2 SVGIG, per germline (reference sequence). The CDR3 consists of 15 residues. With 4 bases clipped from V and 6 bases from J, the junction kept 9 bases outside the gene matches. The CDR3 here is CAWIEPGQGADGYTF. CDR3 sequence (DNA): TGTGCCTGGATCGAACCGGGACAGGGGGCAGATGGCTACACCTTC.

CDR3 coding DNA: TGTGCCAGTAGCGCCGGGACTAGCAGGTACAATGAGCAGTTCTTC. This sequence encodes CASSAGTSRYNEQFF. The V and J genes are TRBV19 and TRBJ2-1; 9 bases agree with TRBD2. Per germline, CDR1 LNHDA and CDR2 SQIVND (reference sequence). The CDR3 length is 15 residues. V shed 6 bases, J shed 4 bases, and the junction held 7 bases outside the gene matches.

V is TRBV11-3 and J is TRBJ2-2, with 9 positions matching TRBD1. Per germline, CDR1 SGHNT and CDR2 YENEEA. This CDR3 has 18 residues. Germline trimming cut 6 bases from V and 5 bases from J; bases unmatched to any gene: 16. The CDR3 sequence: CASRAGTGRSFSTGELFF. DNA for the CDR3: TGTGCCAGCAGAGCCGGGACAGGGCGTTCTTTTTCGACCGGGGAGCTGTTTTTT.

This clone was observed a handful of times. As DNA, the CDR3 is TGTGCCAGCAGTGAAGCACGGACAGTCTATGGCTACACCTTC. This translates into CASSEARTVYGYTF. V is TRBV2 and J is TRBJ1-2, with a possible D match to TRBD1 (6 bases). The CDR3 has 14 amino acids. V was shortened by 0 bases and J by 4 bases, with 9 bases between the two germline ends. In germline, CDR1 is SNHLY, CDR2 FYNNEI.

In this sample, this clone turned up once. Distinct nucleotide sequences in the sample also encode this CDR3. The chain combines TRBV18 with TRBJ1-1; D not certain. The V end lost 3 bases, the J end lost 1 base, and 9 bases lay between the germline ends. The CDR3 sequence is 14 residues long. Germline V gene lookup returns CDR1 KGHSH and CDR2 LQKENI. The CDR3 spells CASSPSGGNTEAFF. In DNA form, the CDR3 reads TGTGCCAGCTCACCGTCGGGAGGGAACACTGAAGCTTTCTTT. Based on the CDR3 plus reference TRBV18 and TRBJ1-1, the full variable domain is NAGVMQNPRHLVRRRGQEARLRCSPMKGHSHVYWYRQLPEEGLKFMVYLQKENIIDESGMPKERFSAEFPKEGPSILRIQQVVRGDSAAYFCASSPSGGNTEAFFGQGTRLTVV.

The V gene is TRBV5-1, the J gene TRBJ2-7; D is possibly TRBD1 (6 bases). Per the germline V gene, CDR1 is SGHRS and CDR2 is YFSETQ. Trimming removed 9 bases from V and 4 bases from J, with 17 bases in between. The CDR3 loop spans 13 amino acids. Here the CDR3 reads CATPTGTPYEQYV. CDR3 in DNA: TGCGCCACTCCAACCGGGACACCGTACGAGCAGTACGTC.

The rearrangement uses TRBV4-3 and TRBJ2-5, with TRBD2 as a possible D gene (5 bases). Per germline, CDR1 LGHNA and CDR2 YSLEER. The CDR3 contains 16 residues. V was trimmed by 0 bases and J by 3 bases, leaving 14 bases between them. The CDR3 loop is CASSQELDWAKETQYF. The CDR3 coding sequence is TGCGCCAGCAGCCAAGAGCTGGACTGGGCGAAAGAGACCCAGTACTTC.